The rows below give T cell receptor beta chains drawn from one sample of a study of blood T cells in healthy people across ages. TCRdb reprocessed the 5' RACE reads via MiXCR and lists one record per CDR3 protein. This table holds some 1,800,000 distinct CDR3 sequences, 30% to 40% found once. Material for sequencing was blood. The receptors derive from a human donor in good health. Both conserved end residues are part of each CDR3. Fields, in order: V gene, D gene, J gene, clone size, CDR3 DNA, CDR3 protein. The D gene is left open where the match is weak. Size values are once, few and many counts, or a class for expanded clones, and some rows have none.

TRBV5-1	TRBD2	TRBJ2-1	.	TGCGCCAGCAGCCCCCGGACTAGCGGGGAATTCAATGAGCAGTTCTTC	CASSPRTSGEFNEQFF
TRBV20-1	.	TRBJ2-7	.	TGCAGTGCTTTCCGCGGGGGCTCTGCCTACGAGCAGTACTTC	CSAFRGGSAYEQYF
TRBV12-3/TRBV12-4	.	TRBJ2-3	.	TGTGCCAGCCCTCGGACAGAGCAGTATTTT	CASPRTEQYF
TRBV12-3/TRBV12-4	TRBD1	TRBJ2-5	.	TGTGCCAGCAGTCCGACAGGGGAGGCGGAGACCCAGTACTTC	CASSPTGEAETQYF
TRBV11-2	TRBD1	TRBJ2-1	few	TGTGCCAGCAGCTTTCCCGGCAGGGGGTTTTACAATGAGCAGTTCTTC	CASSFPGRGFYNEQFF
TRBV6-1	.	TRBJ1-2	few	TGTGCCAGCAGTGAAGGGAGGGGGACTGGGGGCTACACCTTC	CASSEGRGTGGYTF
TRBV7-9	TRBD2	TRBJ2-3	.	TGTGCCAGCAGCAAGACTAGCGGGGTCGGGGATACGCAGTATTTT	CASSKTSGVGDTQYF
TRBV7-9	.	TRBJ2-5	.	TGTGCCAGCAGCAGTGGGTGGGGCGACAAGCCAGACCAAGAGACCCAGTACTTC	CASSSGWGDKPDQETQYF
TRBV20-1	.	TRBJ2-2	.	TGCAGTGCTAAAGGGTCCGTAGACACCGGGGAGCTGTTTTTT	CSAKGSVDTGELFF
TRBV5-5	TRBD2	TRBJ2-3	.	TGTGCCAGCAGCACTGGGACTAGCGCCCTCACAGATACGCAGTATTTT	CASSTGTSALTDTQYF
TRBV15	.	TRBJ1-1	.	TGTGCCACCAGCGGGAACACTGAAGCTTTCTTT	CATSGNTEAFF
TRBV5-1	.	TRBJ1-1	.	TGCGCCAGCAGCTTGGTGTGGGGTAGTGACACTGAAGCTTTCTTT	CASSLVWGSDTEAFF
TRBV3-1	.	TRBJ2-3	.	TGTGCCAGCAGCCAAGCGGCCTTGACGGGAGATACGCAGTATTTT	CASSQAALTGDTQYF
TRBV9	TRBD2	TRBJ2-1	.	TGTGCCAGCAGTGGGGGAGGGCTAGCGGGGTACAATGAGCAGTTCTTC	CASSGGGLAGYNEQFF
TRBV7-8	.	TRBJ1-6	.	TGTGCCAGCCTGGGCCCCCAGATCAATTCACCCCTCCACTTT	CASLGPQINSPLHF